One and the same sample provided the 20 T cell receptor beta chains below, sequenced in a study of T cell clonotyping in hematopoietic cell transplantation. As to time point: recipient sample about 28 days before transplant, after cytoreduction. Measured with immunoSEQ multiplex PCR; TCRdb has only the in-frame clones, and not every one. Seen here are some 35,000 clones, 90% to 95% observed once, and the top ten hold 1.5% to 2%. Specimen: peripheral blood mononuclear cells, collected before stem cell transplant. The source is a middle-aged man with chronic myeloid leukemia. Some clones in this sample may be carry-over from other donors' samples.

The rearrangement uses TRBV6-5 and TRBJ1-6; TRBD1 aligns across 10 bases. CDR1 and CDR2 (germline): MNHEY, SVGAGI. V gave up 0 bases and J gave up 8 bases; unmatched junction bases: 1. The CDR3 runs to 15 residues. The chain's CDR3 is CASSYSGTGDSPLHF. The CDR3 DNA sequence: TGTGCCAGCAGTTACTCGGGGACAGGGGATTCACCCCTCCACTTT.

The chain uses TRBV5-1 and TRBJ1-2; D gene ambiguous. V gave up 2 bases and J gave up 6 bases, with 14 bases separating them. The germline gives CDR1 SGHRS, CDR2 YFSETQ. The CDR3 is made up of 14 amino acids. The DNA for the CDR3 is TGCGCCAGCAGCTTAATGACTTCCCTGGATGGCTACACCTTC. It specifies CASSLMTSLDGYTF.

Here the CDR3 DNA reads TGTGCCAGCAGCGCTGACAGGGGGAGGGACAGGAGCAATCAGCCCCAGCATTTT. This codes for CASSADRGRDRSNQPQHF. This chain connects TRBV2 to TRBJ1-5; 9 bases are a match to TRBD1. The V gene's germline CDR1 is SNHLY and CDR2 FYNNEI. V dropped 6 bases and J dropped 1; count of bases not matched to a gene: 13. The CDR3 length is 18 residues.

The gene calls are TRBV9 and TRBJ1-6; D gene unclear. Trimming shortened V by 3 bases and J by 6 bases, and 7 bases separated the two germline ends. The CDR3 totals 13 residues. In germline, CDR1 is SGDLS, CDR2 YYNGEE. Here the CDR3 reads CASSADLNSPLHF. CDR3 DNA: TGTGCCAGCAGCGCCGACCTTAATTCACCCCTCCACTTT.

The chain recombines TRBV6-6 with TRBJ1-1; 7 bases are a match to TRBD1. CDR1 is MNHNY, CDR2 SVGAGI, per germline (reference sequence). The CDR3 spans 15 residues. J lost 4 bases, V lost 4 bases, and 9 bases had no gene match. DNA of the CDR3: TGTGCCAGCAGTTCCTCCACAGGGGCGCCCACTGAAGCTTTCTTT. Its translation is CASSSSTGAPTEAFF.

The chain uses TRBV28 and TRBJ1-2; D call uncertain. Trimming removed 2 bases at V and 8 bases at J, with 9 bases between. The CDR3 runs 12 residues. Germline loops: CDR1 MDHEN, CDR2 SYDVKM. CDR3 sequence: CASSLDKRGYTF. The DNA for the CDR3 is TGTGCCAGCAGTTTAGACAAGAGGGGCTACACCTTC.

The J gene is TRBJ1-2, the V gene TRBV7-2; no clear D gene. Trimming stripped 2 bases from V and 2 bases from J, with 6 bases between. CDR1 SGHTA and CDR2 FQGNSA come from the germline V gene. The CDR3 runs 13 residues. CDR3 bases: TGTGCCAGCAGCTTACGCAGAAACTATGGCTACACCTTC. This codes for CASSLRRNYGYTF.

The chain combines TRBV5-4 with TRBJ1-6; 7 bases are shared with TRBD1. This CDR3 is 14 amino acids long. The V and J ends lost 5 bases and 12 bases, in that order; junction bases with no gene match: 11. Germline V lookup: CDR1 SGHNT, CDR2 YYREEE (reference sequence). CDR3 nucleotides: TGTGCCAGCAGGGAAAACAGGGGTGGGTTACCCCTCCACTTT. It encodes CASRENRGGLPLHF.

V is TRBV7-2 and J is TRBJ1-3; a weak D match, TRBD1 (5 bases). V gave up 8 bases and J gave up 6 bases, with 14 bases separating them. Germline lookup yields CDR1 SGHTA and CDR2 FQGNSA. The CDR3 sequence is 13 residues long. CDR3 residues: CASGGREANTIYF. The CDR3 DNA sequence: TGTGCCAGCGGCGGCAGGGAGGCAAACACCATATATTTT.

V gene TRBV30 combines with J gene TRBJ2-3; 8 bases fit TRBD1. Germline CDR1 reads GTSNPN; CDR2 reads SVGIG (reference sequence). V lost 0 bases to trimming and J lost 3 bases; unmatched junction nucleotides: 17. The CDR3 consists of 19 residues. CDR3 bases: TGTGCCTGGAGTGTAAGAGGGAAAGGACAGGGAAGGGAAACAGATACGCAGTATTTT. It translates to CAWSVRGKGQGRETDTQYF. Drawing the rest from reference TRBV30 and TRBJ2-3, the complete variable domain is SQTIHQWPATLVQPVGSPLSLECTVEGTSNPNLYWYRQAAGRGLQLLFYSVGIGQISSEVPQNLSASRPQDRQFILSSKKLLLSDSGFYLCAWSVRGKGQGRETDTQYFGPGTRLTVL.

CDR3 bases: TGTGCCAGTAGTACTTCCCGGGGGTCTCTGGGGGAGCAGTTCTTC. Its protein product is CASSTSRGSLGEQFF. The genes are TRBV19 and TRBJ2-1; D is perhaps TRBD2 (6 bases). Germline assignment: CDR1 LNHDA and CDR2 SQIVND (reference sequence). Deletions cut 4 bases from V and 10 bases from J, with 20 bases between. The CDR3 sequence is 15 residues long.

This clone was picked up a small number of times. This rearrangement joins TRBV19 to TRBJ1-6; no reliable D call. Trimming stripped 8 bases from V and 9 bases from J, with 14 bases between. This CDR3 has 13 amino acids. The V gene's germline CDR1 is LNHDA and CDR2 SQIVND (reference sequence). CDR3 protein: CASSLGNSSPLHF. As DNA, the CDR3 is TGTGCCAGTTCCCTGGGGAATTCTTCACCCCTCCACTTT.

The chain combines TRBV7-6 with TRBJ1-1, with D perhaps TRBD1 (5 bases). This CDR3 contains 16 residues. The germline V gene encodes CDR1 SGHVS and CDR2 FNYEAQ. V dropped 1 base and J dropped 2 bases, with 14 bases sitting between them. CDR3 amino acids: CASSLGGWGSNTEAFF. The DNA for the CDR3 is TGTGCCAGCAGCTTAGGGGGGTGGGGCTCCAACACTGAAGCTTTCTTT.

The chain combines TRBV5-6 with TRBJ2-2; D tentatively fits TRBD1 or TRBD2 (5 bases each). The CDR3 loop spans 17 amino acids. From germline, CDR1 is SGHDT and CDR2 YYEEEE. Trimming left V 0 bases short and J 1 base short, with 13 bases between. The CDR3 sequence: CASSLATGRLNTGELFF. DNA of the CDR3: TGTGCCAGCAGCTTGGCCACGGGGCGGTTGAACACCGGGGAGCTGTTTTTT.

The J gene is TRBJ1-2, the V gene TRBV10-2, with 7 bases lining up with TRBD1. The CDR3 extends over 12 amino acids. J was trimmed by 8 bases and V by 2 bases; bases with no gene match: 2. Germline CDR1 reads WSHSY; CDR2 reads SAAADI. The CDR3 DNA sequence: TGCGCCAGCAGTGAGCAACAGGGGGGCTACACCTTC. Protein: CASSEQQGGYTF.

The J gene is TRBJ1-2, the V gene TRBV28; 7 bases fit TRBD1. CDR3 length equals 18 residues. Losses at the gene ends were 7 bases for V and 2 bases for J; bases not matched to a gene: 19. The germline CDR1 and CDR2 sequences are MDHEN and SYDVKM. CDR3 coding DNA: TGTGCCAGCAAACCTCCGGGACAGCCCTTATCCCTCAACTATGGCTACACCTTC. Amino acids: CASKPPGQPLSLNYGYTF.

Concerning this clone itself: An end of the junction does not agree with germline; a read error may underlie this. The chain combines TRBV9 with TRBJ1-6; 9 nucleotides align to TRBD1. The CDR3 runs 13 residues. CDR1 is SGDLS and CDR2 is YYNGEE in the germline V gene. The CDR3 DNA reads as TGTGCCAGCAGCTCTGGGACAGGGTCACTCCTCCACTTT. This codes for CASSSGTGSLLHF.

In this sample, this clone turned up once. The chain couples TRBV2 to TRBJ1-2, with TRBD1 identical over 7 bases. Trimming cost V 7 bases and J 4 bases; bases outside gene matches: 15. The CDR3 runs 16 residues. CDR1 is SNHLY and CDR2 is FYNNEI in the germline V gene. The CDR3 DNA reads TGTGCCAGCACTACGGGGGAGGGGGCTCTTGGCTATGGCTACACCTTC. This encodes CASTTGEGALGYGYTF.

The chain uses TRBV9 and TRBJ2-3; 8 nucleotides align to TRBD2. Germline-derived CDR1 and CDR2 are SGDLS and YYNGEE. V gave up 3 bases and J gave up 1 base; unmatched junction bases: 4. The CDR3 extends over 15 amino acids. The CDR3 region has the DNA TGTGCCAGCAGCGCTAGCGGGCTCCGCACAGATACGCAGTATTTT. It codes for CASSASGLRTDTQYF.

The genes are TRBV4-3 and TRBJ1-3; D perhaps matches TRBD1 (6 bases). The CDR3 loop spans 14 amino acids. The germline gives CDR1 LGHNA, CDR2 YSLEER. Trimming took off 3 bases at V and 0 bases at J, with 6 bases between the two ends. Here the CDR3 DNA reads TGCGCCAGCAGCCAGGACAGCTCTGGAAACACCATATATTTT. It is translated as CASSQDSSGNTIYF.